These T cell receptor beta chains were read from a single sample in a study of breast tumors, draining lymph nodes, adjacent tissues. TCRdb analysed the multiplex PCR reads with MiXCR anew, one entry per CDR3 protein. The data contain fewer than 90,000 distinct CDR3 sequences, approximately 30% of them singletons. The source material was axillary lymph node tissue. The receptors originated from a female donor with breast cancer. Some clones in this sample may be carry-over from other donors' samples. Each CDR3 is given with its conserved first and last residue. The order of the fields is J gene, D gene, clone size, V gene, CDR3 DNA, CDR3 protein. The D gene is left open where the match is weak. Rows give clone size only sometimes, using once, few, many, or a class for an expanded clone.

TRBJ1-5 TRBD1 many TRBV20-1 TGCAGTGCTGAATCGGGACAGGGGATATATAGCAATCAGCCCCAGCATTTT CSAESGQGIYSNQPQHF
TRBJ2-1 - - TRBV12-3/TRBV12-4 TGTGCCAGCAGTTCTAGTACCAGGGGCTACAATGAGCAGTTCTTC CASSSSTRGYNEQFF
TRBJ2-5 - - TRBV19 TGTGCCAGCGGTACCGCCGGGGGTCAAGAGACCCAGTACTTC CASGTAGGQETQYF
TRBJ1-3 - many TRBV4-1 TGCGCCAGCAGCCAAGCTCTGGGAAGTGGAAACACCATATATTTT CASSQALGSGNTIYF
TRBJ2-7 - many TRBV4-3 TGCGCCAGCAGCCAAGGACAGTGGAACTACGAGCAGTACTTC CASSQGQWNYEQYF
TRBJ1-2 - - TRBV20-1 TGCAGTGCCACCAAGGGGCGGAGTACCTATGGCTACACCTTC CSATKGRSTYGYTF
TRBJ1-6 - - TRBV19 TGTGCCAGTAAAATTGGTACGGAGAATCCCCCCCTCCACTTT CASKIGTENPPLHF
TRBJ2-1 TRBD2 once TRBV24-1 TGTGCCACCAGTGACCACGGGACTAGCGGGAGGGATGAGCAGTTCTTC CATSDHGTSGRDEQFF
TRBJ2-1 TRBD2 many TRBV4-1 TGCGCCAGCAGCCAGGGGCTAGCGGGAAGGAATGAGCAGTTCTTC CASSQGLAGRNEQFF
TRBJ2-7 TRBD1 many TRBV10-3 TGTGCCATCAGTGACGGACAGGGAAAGATCTACGAGCAGTACTTC CAISDGQGKIYEQYF
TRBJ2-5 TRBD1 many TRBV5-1 TGCGCCAGCAGCCTATTACCGGGACAGGGAATTACAGAGACCCAGTACTTC CASSLLPGQGITETQYF
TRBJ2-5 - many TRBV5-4 TGTGCCAGCAGCTTGGGGGTTGGAGCGGCGCAAGAGACCCAGTACTTC CASSLGVGAAQETQYF
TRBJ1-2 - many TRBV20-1 TGCAGTCCGGGTGGCTACACCTTC CSPGGYTF
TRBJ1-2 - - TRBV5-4 TGTGCCAGCAGCTTGGGGCGGGGACACTCAATTTATGGCTACACCTTC CASSLGRGHSIYGYTF
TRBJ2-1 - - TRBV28 TGTGCCAGCAGTTATTCGGGGCCTTACAATGAGCAGTTCTTC CASSYSGPYNEQFF
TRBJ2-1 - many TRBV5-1 TGCGCCAGCAGCTTCTATAGCAATGAGCAGTTCTTC CASSFYSNEQFF
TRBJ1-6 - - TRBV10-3 TGTGCCATCAATGACAGGCTGGGACACAGTAATTCACCCCTCCACTTT CAINDRLGHSNSPLHF
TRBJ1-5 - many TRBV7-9 TGTGCCAGCAGCTCAAATAAAAAAGGCGCGGATCAGCCCCAGCATTTT CASSSNKKGADQPQHF
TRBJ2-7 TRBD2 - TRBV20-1 TGCAGTGCTGGCCGAGCGGGAGGCGTATCCTACGAGCAGTACTTC CSAGRAGGVSYEQYF
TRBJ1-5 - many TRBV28 TGTGCCAGCACTGGCAGGAATCAGCCCCAGCATTTT CASTGRNQPQHF
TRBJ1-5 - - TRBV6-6 TGTGCCAGCAGTTACTGGGTGGATGGTCAGCCCCAGCATTTT CASSYWVDGQPQHF
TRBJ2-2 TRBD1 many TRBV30 TGTGCCTGGAGGTTGGGACAGGCGAACACCGGGGAGCTGTTTTTT CAWRLGQANTGELFF
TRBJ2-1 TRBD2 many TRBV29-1 TGCAGCGGCGGGACTAGCGGGACTTACTCCAATGAGCAGTTCTTC CSGGTSGTYSNEQFF
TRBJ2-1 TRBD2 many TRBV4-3 TGCGCCAGCAGCCAATACCCCAGGACTAGCGGGACCTACAATGAGCAGTTCTTC CASSQYPRTSGTYNEQFF
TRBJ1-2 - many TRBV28 TGTGCCAGCAGTTTGGGGGGGACGGTTAACTATGGCTACACCTTC CASSLGGTVNYGYTF
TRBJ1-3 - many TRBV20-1 TGCAGTGCTAGAGAACAGAACTCTGGAAACACCATATATTTT CSAREQNSGNTIYF
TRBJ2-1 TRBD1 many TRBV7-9 TGTGCCAGCAGCTCCCCCGGGACAGGCAATGAGCAGTTCTTC CASSSPGTGNEQFF
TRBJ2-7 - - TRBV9 TGTGCCAGCAGCGCACAGGGATTACCGCACGAGCAGTCCTTC CASSAQGLPHEQSF
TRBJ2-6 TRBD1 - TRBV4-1 TGCGCCAGCAGCCAGAGGGGACAGGGGGCCAACGTCCTGACTTTC CASSQRGQGANVLTF
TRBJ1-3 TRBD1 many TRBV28 TGTGCCAGCAGTGAAACAGGGGTCTCTGGAAACACCATATATTTT CASSETGVSGNTIYF
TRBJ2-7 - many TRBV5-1 TGCGCCAGCAGCTTCACTTTTGGGGGACTCTACGAGCAGTACTTC CASSFTFGGLYEQYF
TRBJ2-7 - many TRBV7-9 TGTGCCAGCAGCGTTGACGGGCATTCCTACGAGCAGTACTTC CASSVDGHSYEQYF
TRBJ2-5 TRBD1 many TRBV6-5 TGTGCCAGCAGTCACTCCCGCAGGGGGGAGACCCAGTACTTC CASSHSRRGETQYF
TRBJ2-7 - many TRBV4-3 TGCGCCAGCAGCCCCTTTTATCTCCCGGACTACGAGCAGTACTTC CASSPFYLPDYEQYF
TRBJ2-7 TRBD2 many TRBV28 TGTGCCAGCAGATTAGCGGGAGTCGCCTACGAGCAGTACTTC CASRLAGVAYEQYF
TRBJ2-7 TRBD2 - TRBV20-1 TGCAGTGCTAGAGATTCTCTCGGGACTAGCACTAACGAGCAGTACTTC CSARDSLGTSTNEQYF
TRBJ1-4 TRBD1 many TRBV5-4 TGTGCCAGCAGCCTGACAGGGGGAGGTGAAAAACTGTTTTTT CASSLTGGGEKLFF
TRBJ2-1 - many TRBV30 TGTGCCTGGAGTGTAGGAGGTTTGGGCAATGAGCAGTTCTTC CAWSVGGLGNEQFF
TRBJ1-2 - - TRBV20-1 TGCAGTGCTAAAGATAAAGGGTATGGCTACATCTTC CSAKDKGYGYIF
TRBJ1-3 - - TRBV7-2 TGTGCCAGCACCTGGGCAGGGACTTACTCTGGAAATACCATATATTTT CASTWAGTYSGNTIYF
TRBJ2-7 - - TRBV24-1 TGTGCCACCAGCCAGGGCCCCTACGAGCAGTACTTC CATSQGPYEQYF
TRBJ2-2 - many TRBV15 TGTGCCACCAGCAACTTGAAAGGGTCCGGGGAGCTGTTTTTT CATSNLKGSGELFF
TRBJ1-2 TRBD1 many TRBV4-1 TGCGCCAGCAGCCACGTAAACAGGGGGCGAAACTATGGCTACACCTTC CASSHVNRGRNYGYTF
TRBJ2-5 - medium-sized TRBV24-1 TGTGCCACCAGTGATCGGAGTGATTCGTGGACCCAGTACTTC CATSDRSDSWTQYF
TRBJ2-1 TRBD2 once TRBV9 TGTGCCAGCAGCGTAGAAGGCGGGAGGGGCAATGAGCAGTCCTTC CASSVEGGRGNEQSF
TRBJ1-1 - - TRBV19 TGTGCCAGTAGGCTAACGGGAGGGACTGAAGCTTTCTTT CASRLTGGTEAFF
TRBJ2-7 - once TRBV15 TGTGCCAGCAGCGGAGGACAACTCAACGAGCAGAACTTC CASSGGQLNEQNF
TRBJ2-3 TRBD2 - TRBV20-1 TGCAGTGCTCAGACTAGCGGTGCTAGCACAGATACGCAGTATTTT CSAQTSGASTDTQYF